This T cell receptor beta chain appears in the sequencing data of a study of human T cells and chemical hapten exposure. Germline CDR1 is SNHLY and CDR2 is FYNNEI. This CDR3 has 16 amino acids. The ends lost 5 bases at V and 6 bases at J; junction bases unmatched: 13. TCRdb reprocessed the RACE reads with MiXCR, giving one entry per CDR3 protein. The data contain under 90,000 distinct CDR3 sequences, roughly 8.5% of them singletons. The time point was: patch test 2, 6 weeks after DPC sensitization. The treatment here: therapeutic diphenylcyclopropenone sensitization with weekly scalp DPC. This chain links TRBV2 with TRBJ2-1; 7 nucleotides match TRBD2. The origin of this receptor is a woman aged 45-60 years with alopecia areata. Some clones in this sample may be carry-over from other donors' samples. Sequencing was performed on whole blood, taken in connection with sensitization to the hapten diphenylcyclopropenone (DPC). As DNA, the CDR3 is TGTGCCAGCAGTAAAACGGGCGGGAGCGGAAGCAATGAGCAGTTCTTC. Its protein is CASSKTGGSGSNEQFF. The whole variable domain, remainder taken from reference TRBV2 and TRBJ2-1, is EPEVTQTPSHQVTQMGQEVILRCVPISNHLYFYWYRQILGQKVEFLVSFYNNEISEKSEIFDDQFSVERPDGSNFTLKIRSTKLEDSAMYFCASSKTGGSGSNEQFFGPGTRLTVL.